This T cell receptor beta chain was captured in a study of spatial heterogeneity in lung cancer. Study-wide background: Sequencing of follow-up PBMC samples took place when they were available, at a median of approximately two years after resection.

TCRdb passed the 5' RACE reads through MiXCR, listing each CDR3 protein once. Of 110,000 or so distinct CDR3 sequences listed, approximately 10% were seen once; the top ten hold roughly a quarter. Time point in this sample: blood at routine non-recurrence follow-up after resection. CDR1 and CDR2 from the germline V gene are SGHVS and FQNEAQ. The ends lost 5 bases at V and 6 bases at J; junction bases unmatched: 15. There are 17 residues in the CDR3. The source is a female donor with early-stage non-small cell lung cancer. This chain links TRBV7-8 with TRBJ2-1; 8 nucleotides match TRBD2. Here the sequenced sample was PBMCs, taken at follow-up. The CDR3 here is CASSHTLASGSGNEQFF. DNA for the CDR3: TGTGCCAGCAGCCATACCTTGGCTAGCGGGTCAGGCAATGAGCAGTTCTTC.